This is a list of T cell receptor beta chains from one sample in a study of blood T cell repertoires in COVID-19. Clones were sequenced by immunoSEQ multiplex PCR, and TCRdb holds only the in-frame ones, with some missing. Of tens of thousands of clones in the sample, around three quarters were seen once. The sample taken for sequencing was peripheral blood. The receptors shown here come from a woman of 80 years or more with active or convalescent COVID-19. The CDR3 runs from the conserved cysteine through the conserved F or W. Fields, in order: D gene, clone size, J gene, V gene, CDR3 DNA, CDR3 protein. The D gene is left open where the match is weak. Clone size is not always given. Where it is, it says once, few, many or a class for expanded clones.

TRBD1,-,TRBJ1-2,TRBV5-1,TGCGCCAGCAGTAACCCGGGGACAGACTATGGCTACACCTTC,CASSNPGTDYGYTF
-,few,TRBJ2-7,TRBV4-3,TGCGCCAGCAGCCAAGACAGGGCGAGCTCCTACGAGCAGTACTTC,CASSQDRASSYEQYF
-,-,TRBJ1-4,TRBV7-2,TGTGCCAGCAGCCGGAGGCGGGGGAGTCAAGAAAAACTGTTTTTT,CASSRRRGSQEKLFF
TRBD1,-,TRBJ2-7,TRBV10-3,TGTGCCATCAGTGAGTCGGGACAGGGCTACGAGCAGTACTTC,CAISESGQGYEQYF
TRBD1,few,TRBJ1-5,TRBV9,TGTGCCAGCAGCGTAGGCGAGATGACAGGGCGGCAGCCCCAGCATTTT,CASSVGEMTGRQPQHF
-,few,TRBJ2-2,TRBV14,TGTGCCAGCAGCCAAGAGTCTAGCGTGATCGGGGAGCTGTTTTTT,CASSQESSVIGELFF
-,few,TRBJ1-2,TRBV7-8,TGTGCCAGCAGCCCGGTCGGGGGATTTGGCTACACCTTC,CASSPVGGFGYTF
TRBD2,-,TRBJ2-5,TRBV4-3,TGCGCCAGCAGCCAGCCGGTTGAGCGGGGTTACCAAGAGACCCAGTACTTC,CASSQPVERGYQETQYF
-,-,TRBJ1-5,TRBV12-5,TGTGCTAGTGCCGAGGGGGGGGGCTTTGATCAGCCCCAGCATTTT,CASAEGGGFDQPQHF
TRBD2,once,TRBJ2-7,TRBV5-5,TGTGCCAGCAGCTTGGCGACTAGCGGACAGCAGTACTTC,CASSLATSGQQYF
-,-,TRBJ2-7,TRBV5-8,TGTGCCAGCAGCTTGGATGGAGGGGGCGCATCCTACGAGCAGTACTTC,CASSLDGGGASYEQYF
TRBD1,-,TRBJ2-1,TRBV7-9,TGTGCCAGCAGCCCAAGACAGGGGAAGCGTTTAAATGAGCAGTTCTTC,CASSPRQGKRLNEQFF
-,-,TRBJ1-1,TRBV4-1,TGCGCCAGCAGCCAAGTAGGACGGGGGGTCCACACTGAAGCTTTCTTT,CASSQVGRGVHTEAFF
TRBD2,-,TRBJ2-2,TRBV5-4,TGTGCCAGCAGCTTTGGGCGGGGGTCGAACACCGGGGAGCTGTTTTTT,CASSFGRGSNTGELFF
TRBD1,-,TRBJ1-6,TRBV15,TGTGCCACCAGCGGAAGGGACAGTAATTCACCCCTCCACTTT,CATSGRDSNSPLHF
TRBD1,-,TRBJ1-3,TRBV28,TGTGCCAGCAGTCTAGGGACAGGTACTTCATTTGGAAACACCATATATTTT,CASSLGTGTSFGNTIYF
TRBD1,-,TRBJ1-4,TRBV28,TGTGCCAGCAGTTCCACCAGCAGACAGGGGGGTGTGGAAAAACTGTTTTTT,CASSSTSRQGGVEKLFF
-,-,TRBJ2-7,TRBV27,TGTGCCAGCAGAGGGGACTCCTCTTACGAGCAGTACTTC,CASRGDSSYEQYF
-,-,TRBJ1-1,TRBV6-2/TRBV6-3,TGTGCCAGCAGTTATTTTCAGGGGACTGAAGCTTTCTTT,CASSYFQGTEAFF
TRBD2,-,TRBJ2-2,TRBV7-2,TGTGCCAGCAGCTCCGGGACTAGCGGGGGGGCGGACGGGGAGCTGTTTTTT,CASSSGTSGGADGELFF
TRBD2,-,TRBJ2-1,TRBV7-2,TGTGCCAGCAGCAAGGGACTAGCGGGGGGCTTGAGCTCCTACAATGAGCAGTTCTTC,CASSKGLAGGLSSYNEQFF
-,-,TRBJ2-3,TRBV5-1,TGCGCCAGCAGCTTGCTATCTAGCACAGATACGCAGTATTTT,CASSLLSSTDTQYF
-,many,TRBJ1-3,TRBV29-1,TGCAGCGTTGGCTCGGCAGGTCCTGGAAACACCATATATTTT,CSVGSAGPGNTIYF
TRBD1,-,TRBJ2-5,TRBV29-1,TGCAGCGTTGCCGGGACAGGGGCCGAAGAGACCCAGTACTTC,CSVAGTGAEETQYF
TRBD2,-,TRBJ2-1,TRBV19,TGTGCCAGTAGTAGAACTAGCGGGGGGGCAAATGAGCAGTTCTTC,CASSRTSGGANEQFF
-,many,TRBJ1-5,TRBV11-2,TGTGCCAGCAGCTTAGACGGGGATAGCAATCAGCCCCAGCATTTT,CASSLDGDSNQPQHF
-,-,TRBJ2-5,TRBV6-5,TGTGCCAGCAGGACCTTGGGGAGCCAGACCCAGTACTTC,CASRTLGSQTQYF
-,-,TRBJ1-2,TRBV5-4,TGTGCCAGCAGCTTGGTCGACACTAACTATGGCTACACCTTC,CASSLVDTNYGYTF
TRBD1,-,TRBJ1-1,TRBV6-5,TGTGCCAGCAGTTGGAACAGGGGGAGTGAAGCTTTCTTT,CASSWNRGSEAFF
TRBD1,once,TRBJ2-2,TRBV19,TGTGCCAGTAATTGGGGACAGGGGGCCACCGGGGAGCTGTTTTTT,CASNWGQGATGELFF
TRBD1,-,TRBJ1-2,TRBV2,TGTGCCAGCACCCGGTTAACAGGGGGCTGGGGCGGCTACACCTTC,CASTRLTGGWGGYTF
TRBD1,-,TRBJ2-7,TRBV7-2,TGTGCCAGCAGCTTAGGGGGGAGAGGGGACAGTGCCTACGAGCAGTACTTC,CASSLGGRGDSAYEQYF
TRBD1,-,TRBJ1-2,TRBV27,TGTGCCAGTTCACCGACAGGGGTAGCTAACTATGGCTACACCTTC,CASSPTGVANYGYTF
-,-,TRBJ2-3,TRBV9,TGTGCCAGCAGCGCCTCAAGCTCTAGCACAGATACGCAGTATTTT,CASSASSSSTDTQYF
TRBD1,-,TRBJ1-2,TRBV5-1,TGCGCCAGCAGCTTTGGACAGGGTGGGGGCTACACCTTC,CASSFGQGGGYTF
-,-,TRBJ2-2,TRBV5-1,TGCGCCAGCAGCTTGAACGCAGCGAACACCGGGGAGCTGTTTTTT,CASSLNAANTGELFF
-,-,TRBJ2-3,TRBV9,TGTGCCAGCAGCGTAGAAGTGTCGGGGGAAGATACGCAGTATTTT,CASSVEVSGEDTQYF
-,-,TRBJ1-4,TRBV11-1,TGTGCCAGCAGCTATAGAGGGCGTGAAAAACTGTTTTTT,CASSYRGREKLFF
TRBD2,once,TRBJ2-2,TRBV2,TGTGCCCGCAGTAGCGGGGGGTTCGCCGGGGAGCTGTTTTTT,CARSSGGFAGELFF
-,-,TRBJ2-7,TRBV6-1,TGTGCCAGCAGTGAAATGGGGACCGGGAGCAACTACGAGCAGTACTTC,CASSEMGTGSNYEQYF
TRBD1,-,TRBJ1-3,TRBV7-2,TGTGCCAGCAGCAGGAACAGGGGGCTCGGAAACACCATATATTTT,CASSRNRGLGNTIYF
TRBD2,-,TRBJ2-5,TRBV6-6,TGTGCCAGCAGTTACACGGGACTAGCGGGGGCGGGGACCCAGTACTTC,CASSYTGLAGAGTQYF
TRBD1,-,TRBJ2-3,TRBV25-1,TGTGCCAGCAGTGAAGCAGGGGGCAAGTATACGCAGTATTTT,CASSEAGGKYTQYF
-,-,TRBJ2-1,TRBV19,TGTGCCAGTAGTATATCGGGGAAAAACCTCGGAGCAAATGAGCAGTTCTTC,CASSISGKNLGANEQFF
-,-,TRBJ1-5,TRBV3-1/TRBV3-2,TGTGCCAGCAGCCTCAAAATGGAACAGCAAAGCAATCAGCCCCAGCATTTT,CASSLKMEQQSNQPQHF
TRBD1,-,TRBJ2-3,TRBV10-1,TGCGCCAGCAGTTCCAGACAGGGGACAGATACGCAGTATTTT,CASSSRQGTDTQYF